The rows below give T cell receptor beta chains drawn from one sample of a study of blood T cells in healthy people across ages. TCRdb reprocessed the 5' RACE reads via MiXCR and lists one record per CDR3 protein. The table lists hundreds of thousands of distinct CDR3 sequences, less than 60% of them singletons. Sequencing was carried out using blood. These receptors were taken from a man aged 80 or over in good health. Each CDR3 is given with its conserved first and last residue. Fields, in order: clone size, D gene, V gene, CDR3 length, J gene, CDR3 protein, CDR3 DNA. A D gene is named only where the DNA matches it firmly. Clone size, where shown, is once, few, many, or a class for clones that have expanded.

size: NA
D: NA
V: TRBV5-1
length: 15
J: TRBJ1-1
CDR3: CASSSSGTKNTEAFF
DNA: TGCGCCAGCAGCTCGTCCGGGACGAAGAACACTGAAGCTTTCTTT

size: many
D: NA
V: TRBV29-1
length: 12
J: TRBJ1-4
CDR3: CSVVSTNEKLFF
DNA: TGCAGCGTTGTATCCACTAATGAAAAACTGTTTTTT

size: many
D: NA
V: TRBV12-3/TRBV12-4
length: 14
J: TRBJ2-7
CDR3: CASSPSRTPYEQYF
DNA: TGTGCCAGCAGTCCCTCGAGGACACCTTACGAGCAGTACTTC

size: NA
D: NA
V: TRBV7-2
length: 16
J: TRBJ2-7
CDR3: CASSLVSGVSYNEQYF
DNA: TGTGCCAGCAGCTTAGTGAGTGGGGTGTCCTACAATGAGCAGTACTTC

size: NA
D: NA
V: TRBV2
length: 14
J: TRBJ2-5
CDR3: CASSEAGPGETQYF
DNA: TGTGCCAGCAGTGAGGCAGGGCCGGGGGAGACCCAGTACTTC

size: NA
D: NA
V: TRBV5-1
length: 16
J: TRBJ2-7
CDR3: CASSSSGAAPYNEQYF
DNA: TGCGCCAGCAGCTCCTCGGGGGCGGCTCCATACAATGAGCAGTACTTC

size: NA
D: NA
V: TRBV20-1
length: 14
J: TRBJ2-1
CDR3: CSARDGGMDNEQFF
DNA: TGCAGTGCTAGAGACGGGGGAATGGACAATGAGCAGTTCTTC

size: NA
D: TRBD1
V: TRBV10-3
length: 15
J: TRBJ1-2
CDR3: CAISEGTGVGYGYTF
DNA: TGTGCCATCAGTGAAGGAACAGGGGTCGGGTATGGCTACACCTTC

size: many
D: TRBD1
V: TRBV7-2
length: 16
J: TRBJ2-7
CDR3: CASSQTSGTGFYEQYF
DNA: TGTGCCAGCAGCCAAACAAGCGGGACAGGGTTCTACGAGCAGTACTTC

size: NA
D: NA
V: TRBV7-3
length: 16
J: TRBJ2-6
CDR3: CASSLGQVSGANVLTF
DNA: TGTGCCAGCAGCCTGGGACAAGTCTCTGGGGCCAACGTCCTGACTTTC

size: many
D: NA
V: TRBV5-1
length: 15
J: TRBJ2-3
CDR3: CASSLIKRSTDTQYF
DNA: TGCGCCAGCAGCTTGATAAAGCGGAGCACAGATACGCAGTATTTT

size: NA
D: NA
V: TRBV7-2
length: 13
J: TRBJ2-3
CDR3: CASLTGITDTQYF
DNA: TGTGCCAGTTTAACAGGGATCACAGATACGCAGTATTTT

size: NA
D: NA
V: TRBV6-2/TRBV6-3
length: 15
J: TRBJ2-2
CDR3: CASRPLVAATGELFF
DNA: TGTGCCAGCAGACCCCTCGTTGCGGCCACCGGGGAGCTGTTTTTT

size: NA
D: NA
V: TRBV6-6
length: 13
J: TRBJ1-6
CDR3: CASSGGKNSPLHF
DNA: TGTGCCAGCAGTGGTGGAAAGAATTCACCCCTCCACTTT

size: once
D: NA
V: TRBV20-1
length: 11
J: TRBJ1-2
CDR3: CSARGSGGYTF
DNA: TGCAGTGCTAGAGGTTCGGGGGGCTACACCTTC

size: NA
D: NA
V: TRBV14
length: 14
J: TRBJ2-3
CDR3: CASSQVRFTDTQYF
DNA: TGTGCCAGCAGCCAAGTAAGATTCACAGATACGCAGTATTTT

size: NA
D: NA
V: TRBV21-1
length: 14
J: TRBJ1-2
CDR3: CASSKRGQAYGYTF
DNA: TGTGCCAGCAGCAAAAGGGGCCAGGCCTATGGCTACACCTTC

size: NA
D: NA
V: TRBV5-1
length: 15
J: TRBJ2-7
CDR3: CASSLDVGGLYEQYF
DNA: TGCGCCAGCAGCTTGGATGTCGGGGGCCTCTACGAGCAGTACTTC

size: NA
D: NA
V: TRBV3-1
length: 15
J: TRBJ2-5
CDR3: CASSQRGTVQETQYF
DNA: TGTGCCAGCAGCCAACGTGGGACGGTACAAGAGACCCAGTACTTC

size: NA
D: NA
V: TRBV5-5
length: 15
J: TRBJ1-5
CDR3: CASNPGGGDYQPQHF
DNA: TGTGCCAGCAACCCTGGGGGGGGAGACTATCAGCCCCAGCATTTT

size: many
D: NA
V: TRBV4-2
length: 16
J: TRBJ2-5
CDR3: CASSQEMSERQETQYF
DNA: TGTGCCAGCAGCCAAGAAATGTCGGAGCGACAAGAGACCCAGTACTTC

size: NA
D: NA
V: TRBV20-1
length: 15
J: TRBJ2-2
CDR3: CSARESRGDTGELFF
DNA: TGCAGTGCTAGAGAGTCGCGGGGCGACACCGGGGAGCTGTTTTTT

size: few
D: TRBD2
V: TRBV10-3
length: 16
J: TRBJ2-5
CDR3: CAINNAGGTAQETQYF
DNA: TGTGCCATCAACAATGCGGGGGGGACAGCTCAAGAGACCCAGTACTTC